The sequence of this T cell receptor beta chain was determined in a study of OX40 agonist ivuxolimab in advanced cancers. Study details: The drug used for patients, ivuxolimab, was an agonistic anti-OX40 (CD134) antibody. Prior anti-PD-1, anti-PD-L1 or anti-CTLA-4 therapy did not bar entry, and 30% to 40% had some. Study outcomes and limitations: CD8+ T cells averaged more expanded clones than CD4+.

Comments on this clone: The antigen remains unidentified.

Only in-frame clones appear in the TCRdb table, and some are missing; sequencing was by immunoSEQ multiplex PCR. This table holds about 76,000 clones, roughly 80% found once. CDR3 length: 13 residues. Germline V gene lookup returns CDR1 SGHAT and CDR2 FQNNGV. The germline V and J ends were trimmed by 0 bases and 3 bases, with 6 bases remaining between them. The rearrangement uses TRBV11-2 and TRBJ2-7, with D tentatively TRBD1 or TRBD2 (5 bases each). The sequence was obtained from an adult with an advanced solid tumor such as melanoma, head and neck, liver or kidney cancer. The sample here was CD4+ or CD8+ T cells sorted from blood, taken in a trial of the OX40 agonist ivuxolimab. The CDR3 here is CASSLERGYEQYF. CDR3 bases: TGTGCCAGCAGCTTAGAGAGGGGCTACGAGCAGTACTTC.